These 2 T cell receptor beta chains originate from one sample sequenced in a study of T cell repertoires in cytomegalovirus infection. TCRdb re-called the reads with MiXCR, one entry per CDR3 protein. The sample contains approximately 500,000 distinct CDR3 sequences, around 10% of which appear only once. The sample consisted of PBMCs. Receptors were obtained from a human donor in good health (CMV status not recorded). Some clones in this sample may be carry-over from other donors' samples.

This clonotype was seen ten or more times. The rearrangement joins TRBV7-3 to TRBJ2-1; 7 positions match TRBD2. This CDR3 comprises 17 residues. In germline, CDR1 is SGHTA, CDR2 FQGTGA. V trimming: 2 bases; J trimming: 6 bases; junction bases outside the gene matches: 13. The DNA of the CDR3 is TGTGCCAGCAGCTTAGGAGGGGCGGGAGTACGCGGCAATGAGCAGTTCTTC. Its protein is CASSLGGAGVRGNEQFF.

This clonotype was seen repeatedly, ten times or more. The genes are TRBV27 and TRBJ2-7; possible D gene TRBD2, 6 bases. The germline gives CDR1 MNHEY, CDR2 SMNVEV (reference sequence). The V and J ends lost 3 bases and 7 bases respectively, with 16 bases between them. This CDR3 contains 14 residues. Here the CDR3 DNA reads TGTGCCAGCAGTTTGACGGGGGACCCCGAAGAGCAGTACTTC. It specifies CASSLTGDPEEQYF.